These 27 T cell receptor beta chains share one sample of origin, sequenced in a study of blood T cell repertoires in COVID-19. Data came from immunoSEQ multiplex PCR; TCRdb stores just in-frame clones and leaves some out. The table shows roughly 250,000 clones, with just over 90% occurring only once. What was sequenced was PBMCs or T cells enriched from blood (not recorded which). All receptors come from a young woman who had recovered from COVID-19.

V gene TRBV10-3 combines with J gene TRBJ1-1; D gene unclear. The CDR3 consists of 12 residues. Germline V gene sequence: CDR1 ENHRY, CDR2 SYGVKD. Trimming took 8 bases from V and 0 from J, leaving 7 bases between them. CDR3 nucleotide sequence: TGTGCCATCGGAGCCATGAACACTGAAGCTTTCTTT. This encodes CAIGAMNTEAFF.

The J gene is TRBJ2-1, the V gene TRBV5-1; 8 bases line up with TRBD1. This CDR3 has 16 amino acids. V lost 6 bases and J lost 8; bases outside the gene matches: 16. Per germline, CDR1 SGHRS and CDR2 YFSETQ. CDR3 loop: CASNTRGAGGAYEQFF. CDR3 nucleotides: TGCGCCAGCAACACGCGTGGGGCAGGGGGCGCTTATGAGCAGTTCTTC.

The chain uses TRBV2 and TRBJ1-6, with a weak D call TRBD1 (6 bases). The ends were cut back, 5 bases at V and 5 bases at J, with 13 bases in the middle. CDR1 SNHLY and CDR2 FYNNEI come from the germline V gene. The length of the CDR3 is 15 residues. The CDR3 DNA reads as TGTGCCAGCAGTTTTGGACCAGGGGATAATTCACCCCTCCACTTT. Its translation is CASSFGPGDNSPLHF.

CDR3 protein: CASSFLAEKLFF. The CDR3 nucleotides read TGTGCCAGCAGCTTTCTGGCAGAAAAACTGTTTTTT. This chain links TRBV7-2 with TRBJ1-4; D uncertain. Looked up from germline, CDR1 is SGHTA and CDR2 is FQGNSA. The CDR3 extends over 12 amino acids. Trimming shortened V by 3 bases and J by 8 bases, and 7 bases separated the two germline ends.

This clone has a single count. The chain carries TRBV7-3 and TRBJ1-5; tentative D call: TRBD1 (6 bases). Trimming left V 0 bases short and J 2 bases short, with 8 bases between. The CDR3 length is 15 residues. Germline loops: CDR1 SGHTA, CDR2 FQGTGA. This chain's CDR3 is CASSLTGGRNQPQHF. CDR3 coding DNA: TGTGCCAGCAGCTTAACAGGGGGTCGCAATCAGCCCCAGCATTTT.

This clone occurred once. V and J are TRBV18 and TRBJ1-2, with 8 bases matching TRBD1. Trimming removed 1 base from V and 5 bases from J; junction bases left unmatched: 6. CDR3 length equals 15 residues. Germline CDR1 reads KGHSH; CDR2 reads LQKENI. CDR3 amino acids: CASSPRPDRGYGYTF. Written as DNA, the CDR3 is TGTGCCAGCTCACCACGACCTGACAGGGGATATGGCTACACCTTC.

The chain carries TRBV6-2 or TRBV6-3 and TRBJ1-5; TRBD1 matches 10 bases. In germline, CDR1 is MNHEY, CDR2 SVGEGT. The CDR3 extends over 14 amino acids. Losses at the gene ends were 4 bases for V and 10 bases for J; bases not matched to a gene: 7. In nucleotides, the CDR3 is TGTGCCAGCAGTTCGCGGGACAGGGGTGTCCCCCAGCATTTT. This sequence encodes CASSSRDRGVPQHF.

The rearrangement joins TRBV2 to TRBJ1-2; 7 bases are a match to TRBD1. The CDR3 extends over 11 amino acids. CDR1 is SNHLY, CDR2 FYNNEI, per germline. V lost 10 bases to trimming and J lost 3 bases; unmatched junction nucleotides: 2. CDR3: CATGTDYGYTF. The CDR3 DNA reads TGTGCCACAGGGACAGACTATGGCTACACCTTC.

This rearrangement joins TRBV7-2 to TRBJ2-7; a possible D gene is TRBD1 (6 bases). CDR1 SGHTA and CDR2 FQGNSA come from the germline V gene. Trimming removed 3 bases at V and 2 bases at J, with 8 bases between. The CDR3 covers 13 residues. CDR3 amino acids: CASSLDRAYEQYF. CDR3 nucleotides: TGTGCCAGCAGCTTGGACAGAGCCTACGAGCAGTACTTC.

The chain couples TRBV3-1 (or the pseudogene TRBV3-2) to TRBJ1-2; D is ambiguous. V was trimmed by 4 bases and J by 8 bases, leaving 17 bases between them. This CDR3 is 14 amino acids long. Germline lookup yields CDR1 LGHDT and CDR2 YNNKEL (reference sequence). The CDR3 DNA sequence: TGTGCCAGCAGCCTCACGCTCCCCGCGGGGGGCTACACCTTC. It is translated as CASSLTLPAGGYTF.

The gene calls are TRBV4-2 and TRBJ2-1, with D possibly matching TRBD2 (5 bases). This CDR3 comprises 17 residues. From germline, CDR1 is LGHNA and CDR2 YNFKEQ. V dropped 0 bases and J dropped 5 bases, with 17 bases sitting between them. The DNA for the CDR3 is TGTGCCAGCAGCCAAGATAACGTTCGGACTGTCAACAATGAGCAGTTCTTC. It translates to CASSQDNVRTVNNEQFF.

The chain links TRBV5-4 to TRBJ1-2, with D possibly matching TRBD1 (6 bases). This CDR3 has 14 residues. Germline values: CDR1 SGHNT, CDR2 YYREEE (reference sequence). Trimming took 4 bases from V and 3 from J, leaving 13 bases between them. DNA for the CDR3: TGTGCCAGCAGCGCCGCCAGGGGTTACTATGGCTACACCTTC. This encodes CASSAARGYYGYTF.

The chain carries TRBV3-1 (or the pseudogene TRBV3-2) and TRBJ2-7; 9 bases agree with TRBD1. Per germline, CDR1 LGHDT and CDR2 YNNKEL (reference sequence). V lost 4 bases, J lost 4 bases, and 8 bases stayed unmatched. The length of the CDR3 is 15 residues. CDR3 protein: CASSPEPGQGYEQYF. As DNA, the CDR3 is TGTGCCAGCAGCCCTGAACCGGGACAGGGTTACGAGCAGTACTTC.

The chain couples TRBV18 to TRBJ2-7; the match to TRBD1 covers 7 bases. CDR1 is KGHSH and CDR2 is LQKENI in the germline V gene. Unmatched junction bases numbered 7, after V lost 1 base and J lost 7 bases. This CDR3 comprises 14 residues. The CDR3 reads CASSPLRGQGEQYF. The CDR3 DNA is TGTGCCAGCTCACCACTTAGGGGGCAGGGGGAGCAGTACTTC.

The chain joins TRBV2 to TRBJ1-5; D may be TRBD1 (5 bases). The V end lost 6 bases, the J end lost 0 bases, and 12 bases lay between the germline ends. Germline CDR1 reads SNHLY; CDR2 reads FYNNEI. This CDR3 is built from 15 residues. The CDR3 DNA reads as TGTGCCAGCAGGAGATTGACAGATAGCAATCAGCCCCAGCATTTT. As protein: CASRRLTDSNQPQHF.

CDR3 DNA: TGTGCCAGCAGCGTAGGACTGGGTAGGATCCGCTCCGTCTATGGCTACACCTTC. Protein product: CASSVGLGRIRSVYGYTF. The genes are TRBV9 and TRBJ1-2; D is ambiguous. Germline V lookup: CDR1 SGDLS, CDR2 YYNGEE. The CDR3 runs 18 residues. The V and J ends lost 0 bases and 4 bases respectively, with 22 bases between them.

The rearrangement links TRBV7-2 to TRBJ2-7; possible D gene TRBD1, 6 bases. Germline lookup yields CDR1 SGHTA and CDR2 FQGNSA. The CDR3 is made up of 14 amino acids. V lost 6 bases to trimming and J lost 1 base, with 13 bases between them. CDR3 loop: CASSRQVASYEQYF. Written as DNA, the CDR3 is TGTGCCAGCAGTCGACAGGTAGCTTCCTACGAGCAGTACTTC.

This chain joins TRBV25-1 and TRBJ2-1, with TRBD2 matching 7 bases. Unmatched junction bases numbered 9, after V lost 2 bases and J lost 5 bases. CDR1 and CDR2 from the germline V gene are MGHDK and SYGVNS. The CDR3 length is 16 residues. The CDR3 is CASSEERAGEDNEQFF. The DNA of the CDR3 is TGTGCCAGCAGTGAAGAAAGGGCGGGAGAGGACAATGAGCAGTTCTTC.

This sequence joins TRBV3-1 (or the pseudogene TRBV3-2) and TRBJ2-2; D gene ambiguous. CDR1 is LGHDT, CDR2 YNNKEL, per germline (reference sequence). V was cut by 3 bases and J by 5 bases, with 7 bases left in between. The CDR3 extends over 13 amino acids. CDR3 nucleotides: TGTGCCAGCAGCCAGATTAGAACCGGGGAGCTGTTTTTT. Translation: CASSQIRTGELFF.

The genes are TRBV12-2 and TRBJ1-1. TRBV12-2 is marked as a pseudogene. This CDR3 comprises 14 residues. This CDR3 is CAGRTRAFPQEAFF. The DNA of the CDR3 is TGTGCCGGTCGGACGAGGGCTTTCCCCCAAGAAGCTTTCTTT.

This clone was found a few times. In nucleotides, the CDR3 is TGTGCCAGCTCACAGGACAGGGGGCTTCTCGAGCAGTACTTC. Translating gives CASSQDRGLLEQYF. The chain employs TRBV18 and TRBJ2-7, with TRBD1 matching over 11 bases. The germline CDR1 and CDR2 sequences are KGHSH and LQKENI. There are 14 residues in the CDR3. J gave up 6 bases and V 4 bases, and 5 bases lay outside the gene matches.

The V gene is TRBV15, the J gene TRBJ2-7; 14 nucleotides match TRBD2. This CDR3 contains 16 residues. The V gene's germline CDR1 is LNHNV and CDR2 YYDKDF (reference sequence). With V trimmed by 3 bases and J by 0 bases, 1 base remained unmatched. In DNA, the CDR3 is TGTGCCACCAGCAGGACTAGCGGGAGGGCCTCCTACGAGCAGTACTTC. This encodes CATSRTSGRASYEQYF.

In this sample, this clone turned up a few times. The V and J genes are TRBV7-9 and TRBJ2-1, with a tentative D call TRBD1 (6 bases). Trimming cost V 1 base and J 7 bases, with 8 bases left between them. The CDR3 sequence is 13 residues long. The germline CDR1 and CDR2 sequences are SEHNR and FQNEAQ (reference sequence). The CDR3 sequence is CASSLGGPNEQFF. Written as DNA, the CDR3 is TGTGCCAGCAGCTTAGGGGGGCCGAATGAGCAGTTCTTC.

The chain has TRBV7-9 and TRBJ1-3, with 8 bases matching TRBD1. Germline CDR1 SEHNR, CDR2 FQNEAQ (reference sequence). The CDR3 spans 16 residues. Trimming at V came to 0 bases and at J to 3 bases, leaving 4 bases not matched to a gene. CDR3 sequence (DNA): TGTGCCAGCAGCTTAGCGCTAGACAGGGGTGGAAACACCATATATTTT. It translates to CASSLALDRGGNTIYF.

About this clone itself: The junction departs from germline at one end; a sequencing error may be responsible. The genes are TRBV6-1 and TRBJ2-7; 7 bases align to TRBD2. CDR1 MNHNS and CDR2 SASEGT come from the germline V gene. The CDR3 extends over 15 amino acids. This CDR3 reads CASTEASGTVYEQYF. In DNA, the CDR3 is TGTGCCAGCACTGAAGCTAGCGGAACCGTCTACGAGCAGTACTTC.

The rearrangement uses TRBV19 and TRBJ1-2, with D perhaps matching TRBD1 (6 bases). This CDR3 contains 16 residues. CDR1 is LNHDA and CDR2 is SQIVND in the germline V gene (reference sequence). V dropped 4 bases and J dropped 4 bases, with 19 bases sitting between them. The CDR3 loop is CASSTSGVWGLYGYTF. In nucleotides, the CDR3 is TGTGCCAGTAGTACATCAGGGGTTTGGGGTCTCTATGGCTACACCTTC.

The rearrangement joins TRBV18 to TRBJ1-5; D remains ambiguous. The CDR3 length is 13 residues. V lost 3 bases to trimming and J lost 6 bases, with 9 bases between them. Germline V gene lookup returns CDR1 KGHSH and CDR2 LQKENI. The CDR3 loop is CASSPESGQPQHF. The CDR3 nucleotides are TGTGCCAGCTCACCCGAATCGGGTCAGCCCCAGCATTTT.